This TCR beta chain was sequenced for a study of T-cell memory formation after mild COVID-19 (dated by TCRdb to the early 2020s). For context, the study as a whole: Most TCR sequence clusters were specific to one of the two donors. In two donors, T-cell clones that expanded and contracted after mild COVID-19 were tracked by sequencing TCRalpha and TCRbeta repertoires over time. Two young, previously healthy adult volunteers made up the cohort, one male and one female.

Reads for this sample came from an Illumina NovaSeq 6000. cDNA libraries for TCRalpha and TCRbeta were prepared by 5'RACE using constant-segment primers, with sample barcodes and unique molecular identifiers added. Trizol reagent was used to extract RNA from every sample. Library amplification was performed in two PCR steps, and a second sample barcode and Illumina TruSeq adapters were introduced in the second step. Sequencing of the libraries was done on an Illumina NovaSeq, producing 2 x 150 bp paired-end reads. Processing in the source paper ran as follows. With migec v1.2.7, reads were demultiplexed and then collapsed into UMI-guided consensus sequences. Using mixcr v2.1.11, UMI consensuses were aligned to TRA and TRB V and J templates and then assembled into clonotypes. A clonotype was counted as expanded or contracted only if both edgeR and NoisET called the change significant, with noise models trained on biological replicates. For edgeR calls, the cutoffs were a false discovery rate-adjusted p below 0.01 and a log2 fold-change threshold of 1. As an exploratory analysis of dynamics, max-normalized trajectories of the 1000 most abundant clonotypes were examined with PCA combined with hierarchical clustering. The CD4 or CD8 phenotype of responding clones was assigned using the separately sequenced CD4+ and CD8+ repertoires. Starting from the raw public reads, TCRdb applied fastp trimming at Q25, assembled clones with MiXCR and retained in-frame beta chains. Identical CDR3 protein sequences are pooled into one entry, listed with their most common genes and DNA. The V and J calls were not made by the authors but by TCRdb's processing. Within this sample are around 300,000 distinct CDR3 sequences, with more than 15% of them counted one time only. 23% of the sample lies in the top ten.

Ficoll-Paque density gradient centrifugation was the method used to isolate PBMCs. Study-wide findings and limitations: Contracting CD4+ clones turned up mainly in the CM and EM memory subsets, whereas EMRA was where CD8+ clones were enriched. Clones contracting from day 15 to 85 had balanced CD4/CD8 phenotypes, while a second wave expanding from day 15 to 37 was biased towards CD4+. Only two mild cases were covered in the study, and larger cohorts including severe cases with pre-infection samples were considered necessary. SARS-CoV-2 specificity of the second-wave clones peaking on day 37 was not confirmed. Some responding clones were detected in pre-infection memory, suggesting pre-existing cross-reactive memory T cells joined the SARS-CoV-2 response.

This clonotype was counted once. What antigen it recognizes has not been identified. No qualities accompany the bases; no much larger clone lies one base away. A lone read is weak support. In the germline V gene, CDR1 corresponds to LGHNA and CDR2 to YSLEER. Trimming removed 0 bases from V and 11 bases from J, leaving 11 bases between the germline ends. The CDR3 goes from the cysteine to the phenylalanine over 13 residues. Only the CDR3 portion is preserved as DNA: 39 bases, with reading frame beginning at the first base. Source material: PBMCs or a T cell subset sorted from them (not recorded which). The sequence joins TRBV4-3 to TRBJ1-5; a tentative D call is TRBD1 (6 bases match). The TCR originated in a man aged 18 to 30 who had mild COVID-19 (a few samples of this study predate the infection). The sample titles of this study are shuffled in the database, so cell type and time point are left out; the donor was told from shared clones. CDR3 reads: CASSQDGGGTQHF. The nucleotide sequence is given as TGCGCCAGCAGCCAAGATGGAGGGGGGACCCAGCATTTT.